This T cell receptor (beta chain) was identified in a study of blood T cell repertoires in COVID-19. On the study more broadly: The United States, Italy and Spain supplied acute and convalescent COVID-19 samples. Sources were T cells, B-cell-depleted T cells, or PBMCs; the material itself was cDNA or gDNA.

Here immunoSEQ multiplex PCR was the method, and the copy in TCRdb shows in-frame clones only, minus some. The profile covers about 270,000 clones, with approximately 91% appearing a single time and approximately 2.2% taken by the ten largest. This clone was observed a single time. The sequence came from a man in his fifties or sixties with acute or convalescent COVID-19. The sequenced material came from peripheral blood.

The CDR3 DNA reads as TGTGCCAGCAGCTTAGGGCGGGGAGGTGTCGGCTACACCTTC. This sequence encodes CASSLGRGGVGYTF. The chain has TRBV7-9 and TRBJ1-2; D gene uncertain. V was trimmed by 1 base and J by 8 bases, leaving 14 bases between them. The length of the CDR3 is 14 residues. In germline, CDR1 is SEHNR, CDR2 FQNEAQ (reference sequence).